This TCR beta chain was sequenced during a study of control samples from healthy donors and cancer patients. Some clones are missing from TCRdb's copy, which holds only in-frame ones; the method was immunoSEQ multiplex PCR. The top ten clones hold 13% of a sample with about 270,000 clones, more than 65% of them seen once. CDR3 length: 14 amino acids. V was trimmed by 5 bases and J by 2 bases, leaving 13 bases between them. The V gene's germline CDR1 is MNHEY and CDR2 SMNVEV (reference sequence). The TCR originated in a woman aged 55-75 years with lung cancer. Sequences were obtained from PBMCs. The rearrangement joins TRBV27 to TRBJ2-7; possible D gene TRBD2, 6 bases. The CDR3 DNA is TGTGCCAGCAGTCCTGATAGCGGCCCCTACGAGCAGTACTTC. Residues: CASSPDSGPYEQYF.